This passage covers 24 T cell receptor beta chains from one sample sequenced in a study of cytomegalovirus exposure and HLA in healthy donors. Vbeta (60) and Jbeta (13) primers were used in the PCR. Some clones are missing from TCRdb's copy, which holds only in-frame ones; the method was immunoSEQ multiplex PCR. The table includes 100,000 to 150,000 clones, over 70% detected once. The sequenced sample consisted of PBMCs. Every receptor here comes from a man aged 18-30 years in good health and CMV-seropositive.

Only a few counts were recorded for this clone. The gene calls are TRBV10-2 and TRBJ1-1, with D possibly matching TRBD1 (5 bases). The CDR3 has 16 amino acids. Germline CDR1 and CDR2: WSHSY and SAAADI. The V and J ends lost 2 bases and 1 base respectively, with 14 bases between them. CDR3 region: CASSESASGQNTEAFF. In DNA, the CDR3 is TGCGCCAGCAGTGAGAGTGCGTCAGGGCAGAACACTGAAGCTTTCTTT.

V is TRBV7-2 and J is TRBJ1-6; no firm D call. Deletions cut 1 base from V and 1 base from J, with 8 bases between. The germline V gene has CDR1 SGHTA and CDR2 FQGNSA. CDR3 length: 16 residues. The CDR3: CASSLGVGSYNSPLHF. DNA for the CDR3: TGTGCCAGCAGCTTAGGGGTCGGGTCCTATAATTCACCCCTCCACTTT.

A remark on this clone: An end of the junction differs from the germline gene, which may be a read error. The rearrangement links TRBV7-9 to TRBJ2-7; 7 positions match TRBD1. Germline CDR1 reads SEHNR; CDR2 reads FQNEAQ (reference sequence). The CDR3 is made up of 13 amino acids. The CDR3 sequence is CSSTGDKFYEQYF. DNA for the CDR3: TGTTCCAGCACAGGGGATAAGTTCTACGAGCAGTACTTC.

The table lists this clone with a count of one. V is TRBV10-3 and J is TRBJ1-2; D is undetermined. The germline V gene has CDR1 ENHRY and CDR2 SYGVKD. The CDR3 has 14 residues. Trimming shortened V by 0 bases and J by 6 bases, and 11 bases separated the two germline ends. CDR3 nucleotide sequence: TGTGCCATCAGTGAGTCGAGAGAATCTGATGGCTACACCTTC. It translates to CAISESRESDGYTF.

Notes on this clone: At one boundary the junction diverges from the germline segment, which might be a read error. J is TRBJ2-3 and V is TRBV7-2, with 7 bases lining up with TRBD2. This CDR3 comprises 15 residues. Germline values: CDR1 SGHTA, CDR2 FQGNSA. This chain's CDR3 is CASILTGGWGDTQYF. The CDR3 region has the DNA TGTGCCAGCATCTTAACGGGAGGTTGGGGAGATACGCAGTATTTT.

The gene calls are TRBV2 and TRBJ1-1; no definite D call. Per germline, CDR1 SNHLY and CDR2 FYNNEI. Trimming removed 9 bases at V and 1 base at J, with 12 bases between. CDR3 length: 13 residues. The CDR3 bases are TGTGCCAGTTCCCGACTTCGGAACACTGAAGCTTTCTTT. This encodes CASSRLRNTEAFF.

CDR3 in DNA: TGTGCCAGCAGCCGAGGGCTACTAGCGGGATCTATGGACGAACAAGAGACCCAGTACTTC. Translating gives CASSRGLLAGSMDEQETQYF. The chain uses TRBV5-4 and TRBJ2-5; 10 bases map to TRBD2. The CDR3 totals 20 residues. J gave up 2 bases and V 4 bases, and 20 bases lay outside the gene matches. The V gene's germline CDR1 is SGHNT and CDR2 YYREEE (reference sequence).

Note on this clone: The same CDR3 can be traced to other DNA sequences in this sample. CDR3 DNA: TGCAGTGCTCGGAGGGAGACCCAGTACTTC. Residues: CSARRETQYF. This chain joins TRBV20-1 and TRBJ2-5; tentative D call: TRBD2 (5 bases). The germline V gene has CDR1 DFQATT and CDR2 SNEGSKA (reference sequence). This CDR3 has 10 residues. The germline V and J ends were trimmed by 5 bases and 5 bases, with 6 bases remaining between them.

The rearrangement links TRBV19 to TRBJ1-2; D unresolved. The CDR3 runs 12 residues. The germline V gene encodes CDR1 LNHDA and CDR2 SQIVND (reference sequence). V was clipped by 8 bases and J by 4 bases, with 11 bases between them. The CDR3 DNA reads as TGTGCCAGTCGTCAGGACTCCTATGGCTACACCTTC. Translating it yields CASRQDSYGYTF.

This clone showed up just a few times. The chain recombines TRBV6-1 with TRBJ2-1, with D tentatively TRBD1 (6 bases). The V and J ends lost 0 bases and 4 bases respectively, with 10 bases between them. The CDR3 has 15 residues. CDR1 MNHNS and CDR2 SASEGT come from the germline V gene. Here the CDR3 reads CASSEADRFYNEQFF. CDR3 DNA: TGTGCCAGCAGTGAAGCTGACAGGTTTTACAATGAGCAGTTCTTC.

This clone appeared a single time. V usage is TRBV7-9 and J usage is TRBJ1-1; no firm D call. The CDR3 runs to 14 residues. Germline CDR1 and CDR2: SEHNR and FQNEAQ (reference sequence). Deletions cut 5 bases from V and 1 base from J, with 11 bases between. The CDR3 here is CASSPRVKNTEAFF. The CDR3 coding sequence is TGTGCCAGCAGCCCGAGGGTTAAGAACACTGAAGCTTTCTTT.

V gene TRBV9 combines with J gene TRBJ2-3; TRBD1 is a possible D gene (6 bases). V was cut by 1 base and J by 0 bases, with 12 bases left in between. The V gene's germline CDR1 is SGDLS and CDR2 YYNGEE. The CDR3 is 16 amino acids. DNA of the CDR3: TGTGCCAGCAGCGTAATGACAGGACCAAGCACAGATACGCAGTATTTT. It codes for CASSVMTGPSTDTQYF.

This rearrangement joins TRBV27 to TRBJ1-2; TRBD1 matches at 10 bases. CDR3 size: 14 residues. CDR1 MNHEY and CDR2 SMNVEV come from the germline V gene (reference sequence). The V segment lost 6 bases and the J segment 3 bases; nucleotides outside the gene matches: 4. CDR3 DNA: TGTGCCAGCAGCTACGGGACAGGGGACTATGGCTACACCTTC. It is translated as CASSYGTGDYGYTF.

This clone has more than one count but fewer than ten. The V call is TRBV7-6, the J call TRBJ2-1; the D is unclear. Germline CDR1 and CDR2: SGHVS and FNYEAQ. The CDR3 runs 16 residues. V lost 2 bases and J 7 bases, leaving 18 bases between the germline ends. CDR3 loop: CASSLSLEGGRNEQFF. CDR3 sequence (DNA): TGTGCCAGCAGCTTAAGTTTGGAAGGCGGAAGAAATGAGCAGTTCTTC.

The chain has TRBV5-4 and TRBJ1-1; D may be TRBD1 (5 bases). V dropped 4 bases and J dropped 5 bases, with 18 bases sitting between them. Germline CDR1 and CDR2: SGHNT and YYREEE (reference sequence). The CDR3 extends over 15 amino acids. The CDR3 loop is CASSQKGEWRTEAFF. The CDR3 nucleotides read TGTGCCAGCAGCCAGAAAGGGGAATGGAGAACTGAAGCTTTCTTT. Based on the CDR3 plus reference TRBV5-4 and TRBJ1-1, the full variable domain is ETGVTQSPTHLIKTRGQQVTLRCSSQSGHNTVSWYQQALGQGPQFIFQYYREEENGRGNFPPRFSGLQFPNYSSELNVNALELDDSALYLCASSQKGEWRTEAFFGQGTRLTVV.

The rearrangement links TRBV4-3 to TRBJ2-7, with D maybe TRBD2 (6 bases). CDR1 is LGHNA and CDR2 is YSLEER in the germline V gene. Between the trimmed V and J ends, which lost 1 base and 3 bases, there was a span of 19 bases. This CDR3 region has 17 residues. The CDR3 coding sequence is TGCGCCAGCAGCCAAGGACCAGGGACTCGCCTTGACTACGAGCAGTACTTC. Its translation is CASSQGPGTRLDYEQYF.

The V call is TRBV7-9, the J call TRBJ2-1; tentative D call: TRBD1 (5 bases). The V end was cut by 1 base, the J end by 5 bases, with 12 bases between. The CDR3 sequence is 15 residues long. Per germline, CDR1 SEHNR and CDR2 FQNEAQ (reference sequence). The CDR3 spells CASSLETGFNNEQFF. The CDR3 DNA follows: TGTGCCAGCAGCTTAGAAACAGGCTTTAACAATGAGCAGTTCTTC.

This clone was recorded a few times. The chain is built from TRBV11-2 and TRBJ2-7, with TRBD1 as a possible D gene (5 bases). V dropped 0 bases and J dropped 3 bases, with 9 bases sitting between them. Per the germline V gene, CDR1 is SGHAT and CDR2 is FQNNGV. This CDR3 region has 14 residues. CDR3 nucleotides: TGTGCCAGCAGCTTAGATCCCCAGGGCTACGAGCAGTACTTC. It is translated as CASSLDPQGYEQYF.

The genes are TRBV9 and TRBJ2-1, with D possibly being TRBD1 (6 bases). The CDR3 runs 15 residues. V lost 3 bases to trimming and J lost 6 bases, with 16 bases between them. Per the germline V gene, CDR1 is SGDLS and CDR2 is YYNGEE. The CDR3 sequence is CASSAAGAWGNEQFF. The CDR3 region has the DNA TGTGCCAGCAGCGCAGCAGGGGCCTGGGGCAATGAGCAGTTCTTC.

This clone was observed a few times. The rearrangement links TRBV19 to TRBJ2-3; 7 nucleotides match TRBD2. Germline V CDR1 and CDR2: LNHDA, SQIVND (reference sequence). The CDR3 loop spans 15 amino acids. Losses at the gene ends were 3 bases for V and 1 base for J; bases not matched to a gene: 4. This CDR3 is CASSIAGVGTDTQYF. CDR3 coding DNA: TGTGCCAGTAGTATTGCGGGGGTTGGCACAGATACGCAGTATTTT. Full variable domain (outside the CDR3, taken from reference TRBV19 and TRBJ2-3): DGGITQSPKYLFRKEGQNVTLSCEQNLNHDAMYWYRQDPGQGLRLIYYSQIVNDFQKGDIAEGYSVSREKKESFPLTVTSAQKNPTAFYLCASSIAGVGTDTQYFGPGTRLTVL.

This clone was seen a handful of times. This chain uses TRBV21-1 with TRBJ2-1; the table's D call, TRBD1, has no DNA check behind it. TRBV21-1 is termed a pseudogene. The CDR3 sequence is 15 residues long. In DNA form, the CDR3 reads TGTGCCAGCAGCAAGGACAGGGCTTCCTACAATGAGCAGTTCTTC. This encodes CASSKDRASYNEQFF.

This rearrangement joins TRBV21-1 to TRBJ2-7; the table's D gene call, TRBD2, was not cross checked with the DNA. TRBV21-1 represents a pseudogene. This CDR3 has 18 residues. The CDR3: CASSSHPISGGPYYEQYF. CDR3 DNA sequence: TGTGCCAGCAGCTCCCACCCGATTAGCGGGGGGCCTTACTACGAGCAGTACTTC.

This chain joins TRBV4-3 and TRBJ1-1; D is uncertain. The CDR3 totals 13 residues. Per the germline V gene, CDR1 is LGHNA and CDR2 is YSLEER. With 3 bases removed from V and 0 bases from J, the gap between germline ends came to 5 bases. CDR3 loop: CASSQDLNTEAFF. CDR3 sequence (DNA): TGCGCCAGCAGCCAGGACTTGAACACTGAAGCTTTCTTT.

V and J are TRBV30 and TRBJ1-6; D perhaps matches TRBD1 (5 bases). This CDR3 spans 14 amino acids. Germline V gene lookup returns CDR1 GTSNPN and CDR2 SVGIG (reference sequence). V lost 4 bases and J 4 bases, leaving 11 bases between the germline ends. CDR3 loop: CAWKSEGYNSPLHF. The CDR3 DNA sequence: TGTGCCTGGAAGTCGGAGGGGTATAATTCACCCCTCCACTTT.